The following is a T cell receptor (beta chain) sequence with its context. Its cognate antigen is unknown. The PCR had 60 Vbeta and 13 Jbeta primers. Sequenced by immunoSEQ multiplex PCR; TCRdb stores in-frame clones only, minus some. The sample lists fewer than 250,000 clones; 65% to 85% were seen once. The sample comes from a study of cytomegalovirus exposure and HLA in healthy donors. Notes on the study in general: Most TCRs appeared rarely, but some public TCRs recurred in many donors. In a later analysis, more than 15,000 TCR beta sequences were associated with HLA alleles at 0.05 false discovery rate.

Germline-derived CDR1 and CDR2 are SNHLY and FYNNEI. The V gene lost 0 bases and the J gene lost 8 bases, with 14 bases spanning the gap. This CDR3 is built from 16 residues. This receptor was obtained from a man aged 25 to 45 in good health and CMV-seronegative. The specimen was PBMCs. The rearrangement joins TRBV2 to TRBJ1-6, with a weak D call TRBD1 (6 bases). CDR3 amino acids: CASSEALGGSHSPLHF. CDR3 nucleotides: TGTGCCAGCAGTGAAGCGCTAGGGGGATCCCATTCACCCCTCCACTTT.